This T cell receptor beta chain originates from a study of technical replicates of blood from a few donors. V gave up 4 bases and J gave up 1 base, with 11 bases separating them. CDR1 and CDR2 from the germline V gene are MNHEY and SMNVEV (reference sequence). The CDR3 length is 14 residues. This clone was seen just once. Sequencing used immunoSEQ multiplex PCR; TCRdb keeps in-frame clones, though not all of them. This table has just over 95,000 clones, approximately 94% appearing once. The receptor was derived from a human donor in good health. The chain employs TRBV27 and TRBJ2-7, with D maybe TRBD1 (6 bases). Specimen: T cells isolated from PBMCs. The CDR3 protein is CASSSGAISYEQYF. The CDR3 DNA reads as TGTGCCAGCAGTTCAGGGGCAATTTCCTACGAGCAGTACTTC.